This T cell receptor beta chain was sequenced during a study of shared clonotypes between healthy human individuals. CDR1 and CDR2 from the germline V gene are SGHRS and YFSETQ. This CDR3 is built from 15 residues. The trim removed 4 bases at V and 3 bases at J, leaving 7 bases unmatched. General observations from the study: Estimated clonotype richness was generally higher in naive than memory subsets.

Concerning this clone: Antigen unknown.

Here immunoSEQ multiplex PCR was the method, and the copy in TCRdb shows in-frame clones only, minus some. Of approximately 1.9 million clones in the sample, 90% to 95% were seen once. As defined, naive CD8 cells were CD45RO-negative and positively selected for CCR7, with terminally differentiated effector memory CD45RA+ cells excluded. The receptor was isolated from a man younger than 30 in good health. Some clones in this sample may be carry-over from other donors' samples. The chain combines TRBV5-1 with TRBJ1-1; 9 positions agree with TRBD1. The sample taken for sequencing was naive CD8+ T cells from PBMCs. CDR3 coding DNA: TGCGCCAGCAGCCCGACAGGGGGTCGCTACACTGAAGCTTTCTTT. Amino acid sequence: CASSPTGGRYTEAFF.